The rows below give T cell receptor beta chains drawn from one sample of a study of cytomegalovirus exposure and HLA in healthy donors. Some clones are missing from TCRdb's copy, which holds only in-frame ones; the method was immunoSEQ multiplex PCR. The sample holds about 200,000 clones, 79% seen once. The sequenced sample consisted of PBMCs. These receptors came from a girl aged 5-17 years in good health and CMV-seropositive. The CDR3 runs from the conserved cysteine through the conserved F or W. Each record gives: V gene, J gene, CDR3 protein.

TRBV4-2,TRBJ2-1,CASSQGQGAYNEQFF
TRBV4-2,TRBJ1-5,CASSQDMGGSGWQPQHF
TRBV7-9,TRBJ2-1,CASSPGLDEQFF
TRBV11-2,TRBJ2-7,CATQGGFNYEQYF
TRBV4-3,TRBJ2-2,CASSPKGGGTGGNTGELFF
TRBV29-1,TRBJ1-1,CSFRRGITEAFF
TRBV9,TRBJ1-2,CASSVAVGRGDYGYTF
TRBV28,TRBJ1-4,CASRGAGDVEKLFF
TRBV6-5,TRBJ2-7,CASSPYRGSYEQYF
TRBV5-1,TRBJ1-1,CASSPTIEGGVLFRDTEAFF
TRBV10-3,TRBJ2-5,CAIQRGGAETQYF
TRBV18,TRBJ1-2,CASSQQRSGQGVYGYTF
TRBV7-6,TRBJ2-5,CASSLASGQAQTQYF
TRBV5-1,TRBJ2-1,CASSLGARGGPYNEQFF
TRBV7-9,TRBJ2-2,CATDRGTGELFF
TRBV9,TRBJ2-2,CASSVDPSGGSWGGELFF
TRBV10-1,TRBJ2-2,CASSDGGKNTGELFF
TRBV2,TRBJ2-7,CASIDRDRSAGQYF
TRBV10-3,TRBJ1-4,CAISSTGFNEKLFF
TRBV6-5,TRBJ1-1,CASSSGGTPVAFF
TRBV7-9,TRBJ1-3,CASSPWTGGLENTIYF
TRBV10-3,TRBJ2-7,CAISGDRGSYEQYF
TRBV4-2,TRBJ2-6,CASSPTQGATGANVLTF
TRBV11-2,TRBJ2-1,CASRNIRGNNEQFF
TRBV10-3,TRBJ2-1,CAISGAGGNEQFF